The 18 T cell receptor beta chains given below trace back to one sample, sequenced in a study of T cell changes during pregnancy in multiple sclerosis (dated by TCRdb to about 2019). The library was produced with the immunoSEQ multiplex PCR assay. The table was pulled from immuneACCESS by TCRdb, which kept in-frame rearrangements only. Such tables lose some clones; where checked, under half of the loss comes from unresolved V genes, and the rest has no known cause. The sample data list over 100,000 clones, and 92% of these were observed just once. The ten largest clones take up about 1.5% of the sample. The sequences come from peripheral blood, collected in the third trimester of pregnancy. The receptor source for this set is a female donor with multiple sclerosis, enrolled in a pregnancy study.

The J gene is TRBJ2-7, the V gene TRBV6-1; perhaps TRBD2 as D (6 bases). Germline CDR1 reads MNHNS; CDR2 reads SASEGT. The ends were cut back, 8 bases at V and 0 bases at J, with 11 bases in the middle. The CDR3 totals 13 residues. This chain's CDR3 is CASSGLLSYEQYF. The CDR3 region has the DNA TGTGCCAGCTCGGGACTCCTCTCCTACGAGCAGTACTTC.

This clone was found once. The V and J genes are TRBV7-9 and TRBJ2-2; the D is unclear. The germline gives CDR1 SEHNR, CDR2 FQNEAQ (reference sequence). V gave up 2 bases and J gave up 0 bases, with 7 bases separating them. The CDR3 contains 15 residues. In DNA form, the CDR3 reads TGTGCCAGCAGCTTAACCGTAGCGAACACCGGGGAGCTGTTTTTT. Protein product: CASSLTVANTGELFF.

V and J are TRBV19 and TRBJ2-1, with 11 bases that match TRBD2. CDR3 length: 18 amino acids. V lost 5 bases, J lost 3 bases, and 12 bases stayed unmatched. Germline V gene data show CDR1 as LNHDA and CDR2 as SQIVND (reference sequence). This CDR3 is CASSASTTSGAIYNEQFF. CDR3 nucleotide sequence: TGTGCCAGTAGTGCCTCGACGACTAGCGGGGCCATCTACAATGAGCAGTTCTTC.

This rearrangement joins TRBV29-1 to TRBJ1-5; D uncertain. The V gene's germline CDR1 is SQVTM and CDR2 ANQGSEA. This CDR3 is built from 13 residues. V lost 2 bases and J lost 7, with 12 bases in between. CDR3 sequence: CSVEPSPGQPQHF. DNA for the CDR3: TGCAGCGTTGAACCCTCTCCGGGACAGCCCCAGCATTTT.

The chain recombines TRBV7-3 with TRBJ2-3; tentatively, D is TRBD1 (6 bases). V lost 5 bases, J lost 5 bases, and 11 bases lay in between. The CDR3 length is 13 residues. From germline, CDR1 is SGHTA and CDR2 FQGTGA. CDR3 region: CASSVDRKDTQYF. The CDR3 nucleotides are TGTGCCAGCAGCGTCGACAGGAAAGATACGCAGTATTTT.

The chain joins TRBV11-3 to TRBJ2-7; D is perhaps TRBD1 (5 bases). The CDR3 sequence is 13 residues long. Germline loops: CDR1 SGHNT, CDR2 YENEEA. Trimming took off 1 base at V and 6 bases at J, with 10 bases between the two ends. For the CDR3, the DNA is TGTGCCAGCAGCTTAGGAAGGGGATCCGAGCAGTACTTC. Amino acid sequence: CASSLGRGSEQYF.

The chain is built from TRBV27 and TRBJ1-1, with D maybe TRBD1 (5 bases). Trimming removed 6 bases from V and 8 bases from J, with 16 bases in between. Germline lookup yields CDR1 MNHEY and CDR2 SMNVEV (reference sequence). The CDR3 has 13 residues. CDR3 sequence reads: CASSRVGLPEAFF. DNA of the CDR3: TGTGCCAGCAGCCGTGTGGGGCTTCCCGAAGCTTTCTTT.

The V call is TRBV2, the J call TRBJ1-1; a weak D match, TRBD1 (6 bases). The CDR3 length is 12 residues. Trimming took off 11 bases at V and 8 bases at J, with 18 bases between the two ends. CDR1 SNHLY and CDR2 FYNNEI come from the germline V gene. The CDR3 DNA sequence: TGTGCCGGGATACAGGGAATTGCAGAAGCTTTCTTT. Translating it yields CAGIQGIAEAFF.

This clone was recorded once. This chain joins TRBV6-1 and TRBJ2-1; no definite D call. The CDR3 spans 14 residues. Germline assignment: CDR1 MNHNS and CDR2 SASEGT. Deletions cut 1 base from V and 3 bases from J, with 7 bases between. The CDR3 loop is CASSEGGSYNEQFF. The CDR3 bases are TGTGCCAGCAGTGAAGGTGGCAGCTACAATGAGCAGTTCTTC.

The V gene is TRBV7-8, the J gene TRBJ1-5; no reliable D call. V lost 8 bases, J lost 3 bases, and 11 bases lay in between. This CDR3 spans 13 amino acids. CDR1 and CDR2 (germline): SGHVS, FQNEAQ. CDR3: CASGEAYNQPQHF. In DNA, the CDR3 is TGTGCCAGCGGGGAGGCCTACAATCAGCCCCAGCATTTT.

The rearrangement links TRBV13 to TRBJ1-1; D is possibly TRBD1 (5 bases). CDR1 is PRHDT and CDR2 is FYEKMQ in the germline V gene (reference sequence). The CDR3 totals 12 residues. Trimming took off 5 bases at V and 7 bases at J, with 11 bases between the two ends. CDR3 DNA: TGTGCCAGCAGCCTCCTCGGGGGTGAAGCTTTCTTT. It codes for CASSLLGGEAFF. The full variable domain, with the rest looked up from reference TRBV13 and TRBJ1-1, is AAGVIQSPRHLIKEKRETATLKCYPIPRHDTVYWYQQGPGQDPQFLISFYEKMQSDKGSIPDRFSAQQFSDYHSELNMSSLELGDSALYFCASSLLGGEAFFGQGTRLTVV.

In its sample, this clone was seen once. The V call is TRBV28, the J call TRBJ1-2, with TRBD1 matching 11 bases. J was trimmed by 4 bases and V by 4 bases; bases with no gene match: 5. Germline-derived CDR1 and CDR2 are MDHEN and SYDVKM. The CDR3 spans 15 residues. The CDR3 DNA reads TGTGCCAGCAGTTATCCCGGGACAGGGGGCTATGGCTACACCTTC. It codes for CASSYPGTGGYGYTF.

In its sample, this clone was seen once. The rearrangement links TRBV9 to TRBJ1-2; unclear D gene. This CDR3 contains 14 residues. Looked up from germline, CDR1 is SGDLS and CDR2 is YYNGEE. Trimming shortened V by 0 bases and J by 7 bases, and 13 bases separated the two germline ends. Written as DNA, the CDR3 is TGTGCCAGCAGCGTAGATCCAGGCAATCCTGGCTACACCTTC. Protein: CASSVDPGNPGYTF.

This chain joins TRBV10-2 and TRBJ1-5; 8 nucleotides agree with TRBD1. CDR1 is WSHSY, CDR2 SAAADI, per germline. The ends lost 0 bases at V and 6 bases at J; junction bases unmatched: 4. The CDR3 extends over 15 amino acids. CDR3 sequence: CASSESSGGSQPQHF. The CDR3 nucleotides read TGCGCCAGCAGTGAGTCGTCAGGGGGCTCTCAGCCCCAGCATTTT.

The rearrangement uses TRBV19 and TRBJ1-5, with D possibly matching TRBD1 (5 bases). Between the trimmed V and J ends, which lost 3 bases and 5 bases, there was a span of 20 bases. This CDR3 has 17 amino acids. Germline CDR1 and CDR2: LNHDA and SQIVND (reference sequence). CDR3 loop: CASSIFVGGFPDQPQHF. CDR3 nucleotide sequence: TGTGCCAGTAGTATCTTCGTTGGGGGGTTTCCCGATCAGCCCCAGCATTTT.

The rearrangement uses TRBV28 and TRBJ2-1; no clear D. Trimming shortened V by 7 bases and J by 5 bases, and 18 bases separated the two germline ends. The CDR3 has 15 residues. The germline gives CDR1 MDHEN, CDR2 SYDVKM. For the CDR3, the DNA is TGTGCCAGCACCCTACCCTCAGGAATCCACAATGAGCAGTTCTTC. It encodes CASTLPSGIHNEQFF.

The V and J genes are TRBV9 and TRBJ2-3; no clear D. V was clipped by 0 bases and J by 4 bases, with 12 bases between them. The CDR3 extends over 15 amino acids. Looked up from germline, CDR1 is SGDLS and CDR2 is YYNGEE. The CDR3 spells CASSVDVGFADTQYF. The CDR3 DNA reads as TGTGCCAGCAGCGTAGATGTCGGTTTCGCAGATACGCAGTATTTT. The full variable domain, its missing parts supplied by reference TRBV9 and TRBJ2-3, is DSGVTQTPKHLITATGQRVTLRCSPRSGDLSVYWYQQSLDQGLQFLIQYYNGEERAKGNILERFSAQQFPDLHSELNLSSLELGDSALYFCASSVDVGFADTQYFGPGTRLTVL.

This chain links TRBV7-2 with TRBJ2-2; weak D call: TRBD2 (6 bases). Germline CDR1 reads SGHTA; CDR2 reads FQGNSA. The CDR3 length is 15 residues. Between the trimmed V and J ends, which lost 5 bases and 7 bases, there was a span of 17 bases. In DNA, the CDR3 is TGTGCCAGCAGCCGGAGGATTGGAGCGGGCGGGGAGCTGTTTTTT. Residues: CASSRRIGAGGELFF. The full variable domain, its missing parts supplied by reference TRBV7-2 and TRBJ2-2, is GAGVSQSPSNKVTEKGKDVELRCDPISGHTALYWYRQSLGQGLEFLIYFQGNSAPDKSGLPSDRFSAERTGGSVSTLTIQRTQQEDSAVYLCASSRRIGAGGELFFGEGSRLTVL.